One sample yielded the 15 T cell receptor beta chains listed below, sequenced in a study of early T cells in non-severe SARS-CoV-2 infection (dated by TCRdb to the early 2020s). Receptor amplification or capture employed 5' RACE. The sequencing machine was a NextSeq 500. TCRdb cleaned the public reads at Q25 with fastp, built clones with MiXCR and kept in-frame beta chains. Rows are unified per CDR3 protein, each entry keeping the most common DNA and genes. The sample data list fewer than 90,000 distinct CDR3 sequences, and 11% to 15% of these were observed just once. The ten largest clones represent 11% of the sample. The sequencing input was whole blood. The receptors were sampled from an adult who was a healthcare worker with PCR-confirmed SARS-CoV-2 infection or an uninfected control (not recorded which).

This chain connects TRBV28 to TRBJ1-1, with D maybe TRBD1 (6 bases). The CDR3 is 14 residues long. The V end lost 8 bases, the J end lost 4 bases, and 17 bases lay between the germline ends. Per germline, CDR1 MDHEN and CDR2 SYDVKM. The CDR3 DNA reads TGTGCCAGCGAGGGGTCAGGGGATATCACTGAAGCTTTCTTT. This encodes CASEGSGDITEAFF.

This clonotype was seen repeatedly, ten times or more. This rearrangement joins TRBV7-9 to TRBJ2-7, with D tentatively TRBD2 (6 bases). The V and J ends lost 8 bases and 6 bases respectively, with 20 bases between them. The CDR3 is made up of 14 amino acids. The germline V gene has CDR1 SEHNR and CDR2 FQNEAQ (reference sequence). The chain's CDR3 is CASGVGGSDSEQYF. DNA for the CDR3: TGTGCCAGCGGTGTGGGAGGATCAGATAGCGAGCAGTACTTC. The full variable domain, rest sourced from reference TRBV7-9 and TRBJ2-7, is DTGVSQNPRHKITKRGQNVTFRCDPISEHNRLYWYRQTLGQGPEFLTYFQNEAQLEKSRLLSDRFSAERPKGSFSTLEIQRTEQGDSAMYLCASGVGGSDSEQYFGPGTRLTVT.

This clonotype has more than one count but fewer than ten. The rearrangement joins TRBV29-1 to TRBJ1-3; D unresolved. The CDR3 extends over 12 amino acids. Germline V gene sequence: CDR1 SQVTM, CDR2 ANQGSEA. Trimming removed 7 bases from V and 1 base from J, with 8 bases in between. The chain's CDR3 is CSGSESGNTIYF. Written as DNA, the CDR3 is TGCAGCGGATCCGAGTCTGGAAACACCATATATTTT.

This clonotype was observed many times. This rearrangement joins TRBV6-5 to TRBJ2-3, with 10 positions matching TRBD1. This CDR3 comprises 14 residues. The V segment lost 5 bases and the J segment 4 bases; nucleotides outside the gene matches: 3. The germline V gene has CDR1 MNHEY and CDR2 SVGAGI. CDR3 sequence: CASSTGQGADTQYF. CDR3 in DNA: TGTGCCAGCAGTACAGGACAGGGGGCAGATACGCAGTATTTT.

This chain joins TRBV9 and TRBJ1-3; a weak D match, TRBD1 (6 bases). The ends were cut back, 4 bases at V and 0 bases at J, with 14 bases in the middle. Germline loops: CDR1 SGDLS, CDR2 YYNGEE. The CDR3 length is 16 residues. CDR3 DNA: TGTGCCAGCAGCCCGGACAGAAGAAACTCTGGAAACACCATATATTTT. Its protein is CASSPDRRNSGNTIYF.

This clonotype was counted only a few times. The V and J genes are TRBV11-1 and TRBJ2-1; the D gene is possibly TRBD1 (6 bases). CDR1 is SGHAT and CDR2 is FQDESV in the germline V gene (reference sequence). CDR3 size: 15 residues. V was shortened by 5 bases and J by 4 bases, with 15 bases between the two germline ends. CDR3 protein: CASSRDTLDYNEQFF. The DNA for the CDR3 is TGTGCCAGCAGCAGGGACACACTAGATTACAATGAGCAGTTCTTC.

Many counts were recorded for this clonotype. This chain connects TRBV6-5 to TRBJ2-5; D is undetermined. The CDR3 totals 10 residues. Germline values: CDR1 MNHEY, CDR2 SVGAGI. Trimming took off 8 bases at V and 5 bases at J, with 6 bases between the two ends. CDR3 protein: CASGTETQYF. DNA of the CDR3: TGTGCCAGCGGTACCGAGACCCAGTACTTC.

The chain is built from TRBV28 and TRBJ1-2; 8 bases line up with TRBD1. The CDR3 has 17 residues. The junction had 6 bases not matched to a gene; V was cut back by 0 bases and J by 0 bases. Per germline, CDR1 MDHEN and CDR2 SYDVKM. CDR3 DNA sequence: TGTGCCAGCAGTTTATGGGGGACAGGCACTACTAACTATGGCTACACCTTC. This encodes CASSLWGTGTTNYGYTF.

This clonotype occurred many times. This chain links TRBV6-5 with TRBJ1-2; D is perhaps TRBD1 (6 bases). V was trimmed by 7 bases and J by 3 bases, leaving 12 bases between them. The germline gives CDR1 MNHEY, CDR2 SVGAGI. This CDR3 has 13 residues. As DNA, the CDR3 is TGTGCCAGCATGCGGACAGAGGACTATGGCTACACCTTC. The encoded protein is CASMRTEDYGYTF.

The V call is TRBV7-2, the J call TRBJ2-1, with D tentatively TRBD2 (6 bases). V lost 0 bases to trimming and J lost 2 bases, with 8 bases between them. Germline V gene data show CDR1 as SGHTA and CDR2 as FQGNSA. The CDR3 is 15 residues long. The CDR3 nucleotides are TGTGCCAGCAGCTTAGCGGGGGGTCCCTACAATGAGCAGTTCTTC. Translated: CASSLAGGPYNEQFF.

This clonotype was seen a handful of times. V gene TRBV20-1 combines with J gene TRBJ2-7; D is perhaps TRBD1 (5 bases). Germline V gives CDR1 DFQATT, CDR2 SNEGSKA (reference sequence). This CDR3 contains 12 residues. V dropped 5 bases and J dropped 6 bases, with 14 bases sitting between them. The CDR3: CSALSGIGEQYF. The CDR3, as DNA: TGCAGTGCTCTATCAGGGATCGGCGAGCAGTACTTC.

V is TRBV19 and J is TRBJ1-2; 7 bases fit TRBD1. The CDR3 totals 13 residues. Germline assignment: CDR1 LNHDA and CDR2 SQIVND (reference sequence). Trimming took 3 bases from V and 6 from J; bases not matched to a gene: 4. The CDR3 spells CASSITGEDGYTF. Here the CDR3 DNA reads TGTGCCAGTAGTATCACAGGGGAGGATGGCTACACCTTC. Filled out from reference TRBV19 and TRBJ1-2, the complete variable domain reads DGGITQSPKYLFRKEGQNVTLSCEQNLNHDAMYWYRQDPGQGLRLIYYSQIVNDFQKGDIAEGYSVSREKKESFPLTVTSAQKNPTAFYLCASSITGEDGYTFGSGTRLTVV.

The chain combines TRBV7-2 with TRBJ1-2, with D possibly matching TRBD1 (5 bases). CDR1 and CDR2 (germline): SGHTA, FQGNSA. V lost 5 bases and J 6 bases, leaving 16 bases between the germline ends. The CDR3 is 14 residues long. CDR3 coding DNA: TGTGCCAGCAGCCTAAGGGCCAGGGAGAATGGCTACACCTTC. This codes for CASSLRARENGYTF.

The chain links TRBV5-5 to TRBJ1-3; no clear D. The CDR3 consists of 12 residues. The ends were cut back, 1 base at V and 6 bases at J, with 5 bases in the middle. CDR1 and CDR2 from the germline V gene are SGHKS and YYEKEE (reference sequence). The CDR3 DNA reads as TGTGCCAGCAGCTTGACTGAAAACACCATATATTTT. Translated, it gives CASSLTENTIYF.

The rearrangement uses TRBV5-5 and TRBJ1-5; no reliable D call. The germline gives CDR1 SGHKS, CDR2 YYEKEE (reference sequence). The CDR3 contains 14 residues. Deletions cut 6 bases from V and 1 base from J, with 11 bases between. The CDR3 nucleotides are TGTGCCAGCACTCTGGGAAACAGCAATCAGCCCCAGCATTTT. This encodes CASTLGNSNQPQHF. Filled out from reference TRBV5-5 and TRBJ1-5, the complete variable domain reads DAGVTQSPTHLIKTRGQQVTLRCSPISGHKSVSWYQQVLGQGPQFIFQYYEKEERGRGNFPDRFSARQFPNYSSELNVNALLLGDSALYLCASTLGNSNQPQHFGDGTRLSIL.